The following is a T cell receptor (beta chain) sequence with its context. PCR was performed using 60 Vbeta and 13 Jbeta primers. Profiling relied on immunoSEQ multiplex PCR, and the TCRdb table lists in-frame clones only, not all of them. The table lists about 120,000 clones, around 75% of them singletons. This CDR3 is 17 amino acids long. J was trimmed by 3 bases and V by 6 bases; bases with no gene match: 15. Looked up from germline, CDR1 is LNHDA and CDR2 is SQIVND (reference sequence). The data were taken from a study of cytomegalovirus exposure and HLA in healthy donors. The source of this sequence is a woman younger than 35 in good health and CMV-seronegative. Sequencing was done on a sample of PBMCs. The chain uses TRBV19 and TRBJ1-2, with TRBD1 matching over 8 bases. The CDR3 DNA sequence: TGTGCCAGTAGCCCACTGAGGACAGGGTTCGGGCACTATGGCTACACCTTC. Its protein product is CASSPLRTGFGHYGYTF.